Given below is one T cell receptor beta chain in context. Its antigen is as yet unknown. Tregs were sorted as CD4+CD25+CD127-/low cells. Semi-nested PCR with Nested Universal Primer A followed constant-region reverse priming of full-length variable regions. TCRdb used MiXCR to reprocess the 5' RACE reads, holding one entry per CDR3 protein. There are about 57,000 distinct CDR3 sequences in the sample; less than 30% occur only once, and under 2.5% lies in the top ten. Findings of the study overall: Greatest tumor Treg TCR overlap was with tumor naive CD4+ cells. Whole repertoires were not studied in the larger cohort, only one V-J beta rearrangement.

V dropped 4 bases and J dropped 5 bases, with 6 bases sitting between them. This CDR3 is built from 11 residues. The genes are TRBV12-3 or TRBV12-4 and TRBJ2-7; D gene uncertain. This receptor was obtained from a female donor with breast cancer. Sequencing was performed on tumor-infiltrating Tregs sorted from the breast tumor. The CDR3 spells CASSSRHEQYF. The CDR3 DNA sequence: TGTGCCAGCAGTTCCCGTCACGAGCAGTACTTC.